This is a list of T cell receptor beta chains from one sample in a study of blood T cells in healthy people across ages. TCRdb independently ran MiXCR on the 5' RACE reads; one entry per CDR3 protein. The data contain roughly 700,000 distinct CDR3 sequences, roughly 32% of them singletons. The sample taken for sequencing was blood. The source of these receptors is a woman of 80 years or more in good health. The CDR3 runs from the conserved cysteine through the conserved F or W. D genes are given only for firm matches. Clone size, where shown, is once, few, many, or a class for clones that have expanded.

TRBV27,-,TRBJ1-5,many,TGTGCCAGCAGTTTACGTGACAATCAGCCCCAGCATTTT,CASSLRDNQPQHF
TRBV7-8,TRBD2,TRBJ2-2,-,TGTGCCAGCAGCTTAAGGACTAGCGGGAGGTTTAGCGGGGAGCTGTTTTTT,CASSLRTSGRFSGELFF
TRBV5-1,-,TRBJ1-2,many,TGCGCCAGCAGCTTGGTCAAGGACTCTGGCTACACCTTC,CASSLVKDSGYTF
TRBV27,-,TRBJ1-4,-,TGTGCCAGTCGTGGGTTAGATGAAAAACTGTTTTTT,CASRGLDEKLFF
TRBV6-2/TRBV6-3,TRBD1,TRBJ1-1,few,TGTGCCAGCAGACAGCGACAGGGGGGGACTGAAGCTTTCTTT,CASRQRQGGTEAFF
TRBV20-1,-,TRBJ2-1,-,TGCAGTGCTAGAGATCGGGGAGAGCAGTTCTTC,CSARDRGEQFF
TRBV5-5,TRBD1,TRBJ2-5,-,TGTGCCAGCAGCGGAGGGACAGGGAATGTCCTTCGGGAGACCCAGTACTTC,CASSGGTGNVLRETQYF
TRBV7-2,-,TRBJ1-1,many,TGTGCCAGCAGGGTAGGGACTGAAGCTTTCTTT,CASRVGTEAFF
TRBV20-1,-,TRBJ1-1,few,TGCAGTGTCCTGGGGATGAACACTGAAGCTTTCTTT,CSVLGMNTEAFF
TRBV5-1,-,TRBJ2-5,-,TGCGCCAGCGCCGAGGACAGCCAAGAGACCCAGTACTTC,CASAEDSQETQYF
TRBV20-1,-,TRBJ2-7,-,TGCAGTGTAGCGTTCGCCCCACTGTACGAGCAGTACTTC,CSVAFAPLYEQYF
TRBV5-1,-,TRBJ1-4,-,TGCGCCAGCAGCCTGGGACACGGAAATGAAAAACTGTTTTTT,CASSLGHGNEKLFF
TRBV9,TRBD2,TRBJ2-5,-,TGTGCCGGCAGCGTGACACTAGCGGGGCTCCAAGAGACCCAGTACTTC,CAGSVTLAGLQETQYF
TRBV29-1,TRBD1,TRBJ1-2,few,TGCCGCGTCTGGGGACAGGGGGCGGTTAACTATGGCTACACCTTC,CRVWGQGAVNYGYTF
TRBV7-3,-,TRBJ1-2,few,TGTGCCAGCAGCTTGTGGGCAGGGGATTCTCCGTACTATGGCTACACCTTC,CASSLWAGDSPYYGYTF
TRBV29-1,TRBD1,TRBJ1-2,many,TGCAGCGTCGAGACAGGGGTCTATGGCTACACCTTC,CSVETGVYGYTF
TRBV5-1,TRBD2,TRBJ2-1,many,TGCGCCAGCAGCTCGGGGGGGGACGCGGAGGTGAATGAGCAGTTCTTC,CASSSGGDAEVNEQFF
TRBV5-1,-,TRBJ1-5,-,TGCGCCAGCAGCTTGGGGCTGCCCAATCAGCCCCAGCATTTT,CASSLGLPNQPQHF
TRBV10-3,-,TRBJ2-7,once,TGTGCCATCAGCTTACCGCCACCCTCCTACGAGCAGTACTTC,CAISLPPPSYEQYF
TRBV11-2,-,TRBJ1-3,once,TGTGCCAGCAGCTTAGTCTCGGGCGGACACTCTGGAAACACCATATATTTT,CASSLVSGGHSGNTIYF
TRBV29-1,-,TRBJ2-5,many,TGCAGCGCCCTAGTGGGAGAGACCCAGTACTTC,CSALVGETQYF
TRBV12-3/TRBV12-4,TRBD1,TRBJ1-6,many,TGTGCCAGCAGTTTAGGGACAGGGATATATTCACCCCTCCACTTT,CASSLGTGIYSPLHF
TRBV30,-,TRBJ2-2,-,TGTGCCTGGGGGGGACACAACACCGGGGAGCTGTTTTTT,CAWGGHNTGELFF
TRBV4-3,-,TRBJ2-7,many,TGCGCCAGCAGCCAAGAGGGAATTGGGGGCGAGCAGTACTTC,CASSQEGIGGEQYF
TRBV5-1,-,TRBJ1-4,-,TGCGCCAGCAGCTTGGCCGTCCGGGAGAGGGCTAATGAAAAACTGTTTTTT,CASSLAVRERANEKLFF
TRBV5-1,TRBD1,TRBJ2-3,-,TGCGCCACGCACCAGGGGGGCACAGATACGCAGTATTTT,CATHQGGTDTQYF
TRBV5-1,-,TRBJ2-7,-,TGCGCCAGCAGGCCCGGGACTCTTCGGGACGAGCAGTACTTC,CASRPGTLRDEQYF
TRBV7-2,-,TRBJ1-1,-,TGTGCCAGCAGCTTAGGCCCCCCTCCGAACACTGAAGCTTTCTTT,CASSLGPPPNTEAFF